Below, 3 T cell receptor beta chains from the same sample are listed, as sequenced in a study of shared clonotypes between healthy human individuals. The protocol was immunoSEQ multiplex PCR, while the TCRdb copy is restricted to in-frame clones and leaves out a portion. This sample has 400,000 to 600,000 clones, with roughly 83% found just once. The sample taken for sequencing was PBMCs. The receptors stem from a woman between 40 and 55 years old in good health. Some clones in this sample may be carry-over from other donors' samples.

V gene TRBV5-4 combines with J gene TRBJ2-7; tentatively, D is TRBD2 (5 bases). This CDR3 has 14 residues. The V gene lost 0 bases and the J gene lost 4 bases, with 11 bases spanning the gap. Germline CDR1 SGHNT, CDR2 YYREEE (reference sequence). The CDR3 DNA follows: TGTGCCAGCAGCTTGGCGGGTAAGCGGTACGAGCAGTACTTC. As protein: CASSLAGKRYEQYF.

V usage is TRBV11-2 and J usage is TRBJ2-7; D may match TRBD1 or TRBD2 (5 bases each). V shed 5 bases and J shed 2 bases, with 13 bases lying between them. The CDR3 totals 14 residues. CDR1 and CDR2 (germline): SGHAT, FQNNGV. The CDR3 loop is CASSHNRGPYEQYF. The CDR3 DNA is TGTGCCAGCAGCCATAACCGGGGACCCTACGAGCAGTACTTC.

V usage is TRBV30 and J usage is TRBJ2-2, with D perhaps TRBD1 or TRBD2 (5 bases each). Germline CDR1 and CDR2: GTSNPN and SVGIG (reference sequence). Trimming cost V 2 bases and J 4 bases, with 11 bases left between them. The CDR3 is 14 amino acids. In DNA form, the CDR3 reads TGTGCCTGGAGTACGGGACCTGGCACCGGGGAGCTGTTTTTT. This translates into CAWSTGPGTGELFF. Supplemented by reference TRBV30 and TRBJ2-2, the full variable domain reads SQTIHQWPATLVQPVGSPLSLECTVEGTSNPNLYWYRQAAGRGLQLLFYSVGIGQISSEVPQNLSASRPQDRQFILSSKKLLLSDSGFYLCAWSTGPGTGELFFGEGSRLTVL.